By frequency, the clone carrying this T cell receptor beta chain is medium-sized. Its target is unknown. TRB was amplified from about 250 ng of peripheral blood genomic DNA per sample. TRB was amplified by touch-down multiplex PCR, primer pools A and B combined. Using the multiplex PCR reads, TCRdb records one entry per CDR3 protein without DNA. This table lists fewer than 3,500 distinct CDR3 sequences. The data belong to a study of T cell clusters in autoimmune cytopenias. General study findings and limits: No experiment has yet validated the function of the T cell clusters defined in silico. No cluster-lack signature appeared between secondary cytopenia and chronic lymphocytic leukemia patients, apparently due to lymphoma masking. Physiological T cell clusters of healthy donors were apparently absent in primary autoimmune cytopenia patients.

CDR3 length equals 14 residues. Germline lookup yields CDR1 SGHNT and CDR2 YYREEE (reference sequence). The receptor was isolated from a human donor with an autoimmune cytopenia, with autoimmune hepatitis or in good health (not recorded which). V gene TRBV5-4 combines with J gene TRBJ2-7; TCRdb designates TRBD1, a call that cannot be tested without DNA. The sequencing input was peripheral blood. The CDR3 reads CASSQGDPTYEQYF.